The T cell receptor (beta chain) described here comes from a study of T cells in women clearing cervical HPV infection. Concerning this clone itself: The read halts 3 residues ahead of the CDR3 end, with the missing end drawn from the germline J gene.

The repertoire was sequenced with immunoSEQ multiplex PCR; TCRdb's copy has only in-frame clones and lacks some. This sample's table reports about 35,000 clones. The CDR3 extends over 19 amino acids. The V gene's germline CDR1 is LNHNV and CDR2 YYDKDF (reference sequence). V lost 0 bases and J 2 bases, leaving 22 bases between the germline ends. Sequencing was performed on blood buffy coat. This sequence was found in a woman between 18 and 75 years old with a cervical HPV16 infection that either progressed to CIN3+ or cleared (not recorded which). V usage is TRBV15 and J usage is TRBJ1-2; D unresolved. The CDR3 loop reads CATSREMVIGGAFNYGYTF. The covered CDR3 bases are TGTGCCACCAGCAGAGAAATGGTAATTGGCGGTGCCTTCAACTATGGC.